The entry that follows covers one T cell receptor (beta chain) sequence. The antigen is unknown. This sample is drawn from a study of shared clonotypes between healthy human individuals. Study context: A donor's plate count was three for CD4 naive and three for CD4 memory; CD8 naive had two and CD8 memory one. Study observations and caveats: Rarefaction exposed incomplete sorted-subset sequencing despite large depth. The sharing of around 5% of naive CD4 clonotypes was seen across a few donors.

Losses at the gene ends were 10 bases for V and 8 bases for J; bases not matched to a gene: 17. Germline lookup yields CDR1 MNHNY and CDR2 SVGAGI (reference sequence). This CDR3 comprises 15 residues. In replicate PCRs of sorted subsets, roughly 200 ng DNA, approximately 30,000 T cell genomes, was used. Assay used: immunoSEQ multiplex PCR; TCRdb lists only in-frame clones, some missing. This sample yields under 2,500,000 clones, of which around 95% are seen a single time; less than 0.15% belongs to the top ten. This clonotype was sampled from a man between 18 and 29 years old in good health. V is TRBV6-6 and J is TRBJ1-2; 9 bases agree with TRBD1. The sample was naive CD4+ T cells sorted from blood. Subset given: CD45RA+ positively selected. The CDR3 coding sequence is TGTGCCACATCCCTCCCCGGGACAGGGTGGGGAGGCTACACCTTC. This codes for CATSLPGTGWGGYTF.